What follows are 10 T cell receptor beta chains derived from one specimen sequenced in a study of vaccination effects on CD4 cells after COVID-19. Sequencing was performed with immunoSEQ multiplex PCR; in TCRdb, only in-frame clones are kept and a portion is missing. Here the sample spans more than 35,000 clones, about 78% being singletons. Sequencing in the ViraFEST assay came after antigen-specific CD4+ T cells had been expanded with viral peptide pools, which were used to stimulate PBMC. Scientists isolated CD4+ T cells after an approximately 10-day culture period ended. Infection with SARS-CoV-2 occurred in the person between March and December 2020, and PCR confirmed it. The antigens of these receptors remain unknown. This specimen consisted of CD4+ T cells from PBMCs cultured with HCoV-NL63 spike peptides, obtained before COVID-19 vaccination. These receptors originate from a human donor who had a prior SARS-CoV-2 infection.

This clone was counted a few times. The chain combines TRBV19 with TRBJ2-2, with D uncertain. CDR1 is LNHDA and CDR2 is SQIVND in the germline V gene (reference sequence). V shed 3 bases and J shed 4 bases, with 12 bases lying between them. This CDR3 region has 15 residues. The CDR3 loop reads CASSISAYSTGELFF. The CDR3 DNA reads as TGTGCCAGTAGTATTTCGGCCTATAGCACCGGGGAGCTGTTTTTT.

The rearrangement links TRBV6-5 to TRBJ1-2, with TRBD1 as a possible D gene (5 bases). The V and J ends lost 6 bases and 0 bases respectively, with 8 bases between them. The CDR3 spans 13 residues. CDR1 is MNHEY, CDR2 SVGAGI, per germline. DNA of the CDR3: TGTGCCAGCAGGGCGACAGCTAACTATGGCTACACCTTC. As protein: CASRATANYGYTF.

This clone was observed once. CDR3 nucleotides: TGTGCCAGCAGCCAAGATCCAGTCACCGGGGAGCTGTTTTTT. This codes for CASSQDPVTGELFF. The chain links TRBV3-1 (or the pseudogene TRBV3-2) to TRBJ2-2; D gene uncertain. This CDR3 is built from 14 residues. Germline-derived CDR1 and CDR2 are LGHDT and YNNKEL (reference sequence). Trimming left V 0 bases short and J 4 bases short, with 6 bases between.

This rearrangement joins TRBV28 to TRBJ1-5; tentative D call: TRBD1 (5 bases). The CDR3 totals 15 residues. From germline, CDR1 is MDHEN and CDR2 SYDVKM. V dropped 11 bases and J dropped 1 base, with 18 bases sitting between them. This CDR3 is CAGMPGGLSNQPQHF. CDR3 DNA: TGTGCCGGGATGCCGGGGGGACTAAGCAATCAGCCCCAGCATTTT.

The J gene is TRBJ1-2, the V gene TRBV6-2 or TRBV6-3, with a possible D match to TRBD1 (6 bases). CDR3 size: 17 residues. In germline, CDR1 is MNHEY, CDR2 SVGEGT. Trimming left V 2 bases short and J 0 bases short, with 16 bases between. The CDR3 protein is CASSYRRADRTNYGYTF. The CDR3 region has the DNA TGTGCCAGCAGTTACAGGAGGGCCGACAGGACTAACTATGGCTACACCTTC.

The V and J genes are TRBV6-5 and TRBJ1-6; D unresolved. The ends were cut back, 6 bases at V and 9 bases at J, with 9 bases in the middle. This CDR3 has 12 amino acids. Germline values: CDR1 MNHEY, CDR2 SVGAGI. The CDR3, as DNA: TGTGCCAGCAGAATTTCAGGTTCACCCCTCCACTTT. It is translated as CASRISGSPLHF.

This clone was detected once. The CDR3 nucleotides are TGTGCCAGCAGTCGACTAGCGGGAGGGCCGGGTGAGCAGTACTTC. Amino acids: CASSRLAGGPGEQYF. V usage is TRBV27 and J usage is TRBJ2-7, with 14 bases lining up with TRBD2. The CDR3 has 15 amino acids. Trimming took 5 bases from V and 7 from J; bases not matched to a gene: 7. Per the germline V gene, CDR1 is MNHEY and CDR2 is SMNVEV (reference sequence).

The V call is TRBV3-1 (or the pseudogene TRBV3-2), the J call TRBJ2-3; 13 bases agree with TRBD2. With V trimmed by 0 bases and J by 1 base, 16 bases remained unmatched. CDR3 length: 22 residues. The germline V gene encodes CDR1 LGHDT and CDR2 YNNKEL (reference sequence). The CDR3 DNA reads TGTGCCAGCAGCCAAGAAAGTATACGGCGACTAGCGGGGGGTGTGGGCACAGATACGCAGTATTTT. Translated, it gives CASSQESIRRLAGGVGTDTQYF.

This chain uses TRBV5-6 with TRBJ2-1; no clear D. The CDR3 has 16 residues. Germline loops: CDR1 SGHDT, CDR2 YYEEEE. V lost 4 bases, J lost 0 bases, and 14 bases lay in between. As DNA, the CDR3 is TGTGCCAGCAGCGGTAGTCGGACCGGCTCCTACAATGAGCAGTTCTTC. Protein product: CASSGSRTGSYNEQFF. The full variable domain, rest sourced from reference TRBV5-6 and TRBJ2-1, is DAGVTQSPTHLIKTRGQQVTLRCSPKSGHDTVSWYQQALGQGPQFIFQYYEEEERQRGNFPDRFSGHQFPNYSSELNVNALLLGDSALYLCASSGSRTGSYNEQFFGPGTRLTVL.

The rearrangement links TRBV2 to TRBJ2-6; TRBD1 matches at 12 bases. V shed 8 bases, J shed 0 bases, and the junction held 5 bases outside the gene matches. The germline V gene has CDR1 SNHLY and CDR2 FYNNEI. CDR3 length equals 17 residues. The CDR3 sequence: CASGGDRGLSGANVLTF. In nucleotides, the CDR3 is TGTGCCAGCGGGGGGGACAGGGGGCTCTCTGGGGCCAACGTCCTGACTTTC.